A single sample gave rise to the 26 T cell receptor beta chains below, sequenced in a study of beta chain features in type 1 diabetes. These TCRs are of unknown antigen specificity. Overall study results and limits: Type 1 diabetes patients had TCRB CDR3s that were shorter (moderately but significantly so) in all four CD4+ subsets.

Isolated RNA was reverse transcribed in full, so expressed TCRB transcripts were sequenced. This table comes from immunoSEQ multiplex PCR, and its TCRdb copy is limited to in-frame clones, with some not included. The sample lists a few hundred thousand clones; approximately 15% were seen once. The sequenced sample consisted of naive CD4+ T cells from blood. These receptors originate from a man aged 25 to 45 with type 1 diabetes.

The chain recombines TRBV20-1 with TRBJ2-1; D remains unclear. Germline V gives CDR1 DFQATT, CDR2 SNEGSKA (reference sequence). This CDR3 has 11 residues. V lost 3 bases and J 8 bases, leaving 8 bases between the germline ends. CDR3 coding DNA: TGCAGTGCTAGGATAGTAGATGAGCAGTTCTTC. Translating gives CSARIVDEQFF.

V is TRBV5-1 and J is TRBJ1-1; D is possibly TRBD1 (5 bases). The length of the CDR3 is 13 residues. Trimming removed 4 bases from V and 5 bases from J, with 12 bases in between. Germline values: CDR1 SGHRS, CDR2 YFSETQ. This chain's CDR3 is CASSQGAGTEAFF. CDR3 nucleotides: TGCGCCAGCAGCCAGGGTGCGGGGACTGAAGCTTTCTTT.

This chain uses TRBV18 with TRBJ1-2; D is ambiguous. The CDR3 runs 13 residues. Germline V CDR1 and CDR2: KGHSH, LQKENI. V was clipped by 1 base and J by 7 bases, with 10 bases between them. DNA of the CDR3: TGTGCCAGCTCACCACAGAGCGACGGTGGCTACACCTTC. It translates to CASSPQSDGGYTF.

This sequence joins TRBV4-2 and TRBJ2-1; tentative D call: TRBD1 (5 bases). This CDR3 is 13 amino acids long. CDR1 and CDR2 (germline): LGHNA, YNFKEQ. V dropped 5 bases and J dropped 2 bases, with 7 bases sitting between them. The CDR3 nucleotides are TGTGCCAGCAGCTTGGACACCTACAATGAGCAGTTCTTC. It yields the protein CASSLDTYNEQFF.

The V gene is TRBV7-8, the J gene TRBJ2-3; 7 bases align to TRBD2. The CDR3 totals 16 residues. CDR1 SGHVS and CDR2 FQNEAQ come from the germline V gene. J gave up 2 bases and V 6 bases, and 11 bases lay outside the gene matches. CDR3 in DNA: TGTGCCAGCAGGCGGCGACTAGCTCCGGACACAGATACGCAGTATTTT. This sequence encodes CASRRRLAPDTDTQYF. The entire variable domain, with the rest obtained from reference TRBV7-8 and TRBJ2-3, is as follows: GAGVSQSPRYKVAKRGQDVALRCDPISGHVSLFWYQQALGQGPEFLTYFQNEAQLDKSGLPSDRFFAERPEGSVSTLKIQRTQQEDSAVYLCASRRRLAPDTDTQYFGPGTRLTVL.

This chain connects TRBV18 to TRBJ2-1; the match to TRBD2 covers 14 bases. V dropped 2 bases and J dropped 2; count of bases not matched to a gene: 11. This CDR3 region has 20 residues. Germline loops: CDR1 KGHSH, CDR2 LQKENI. The CDR3 protein is CASSPAMWTSGRRTYNEQFF. The DNA for the CDR3 is TGTGCCAGCTCACCAGCGATGTGGACTAGCGGGAGGAGAACCTACAATGAGCAGTTCTTC.

This clone was observed a handful of times. One end of the junction is discordant with germline, which a read error may explain. The J gene is TRBJ2-4, the V gene TRBV7-9; the match to TRBD2 covers 10 bases. From germline, CDR1 is SEHNR and CDR2 FQNEAQ (reference sequence). The CDR3 sequence is 15 residues long. The CDR3 DNA follows: TGCGCCAGCAGCCAGCGGGAGGGGGCCAAAAACATTCAGTACTTC. This translates into CASSQREGAKNIQYF.

The chain links TRBV2 to TRBJ2-5, with a possible D match to TRBD1 (6 bases). The V gene's germline CDR1 is SNHLY and CDR2 FYNNEI. Trimming left V 9 bases short and J 5 bases short, with 16 bases between. This CDR3 has 13 residues. The CDR3 nucleotides read TGTGCCAGTTGGTACACAGGGATGGAGACCCAGTACTTC. Translating gives CASWYTGMETQYF.

This clone was detected only a few times. The J gene is TRBJ2-7, the V gene TRBV19, with 10 bases matching TRBD2. Germline-derived CDR1 and CDR2 are LNHDA and SQIVND (reference sequence). V gave up 5 bases and J gave up 7 bases; unmatched junction bases: 11. This CDR3 contains 15 residues. The CDR3 loop reads CASSDRGLALEEQYF. CDR3 bases: TGTGCCAGTAGTGATCGGGGACTAGCGTTGGAGGAGCAGTACTTC. Together with reference TRBV19 and TRBJ2-7, the CDR3 gives the full variable domain: DGGITQSPKYLFRKEGQNVTLSCEQNLNHDAMYWYRQDPGQGLRLIYYSQIVNDFQKGDIAEGYSVSREKKESFPLTVTSAQKNPTAFYLCASSDRGLALEEQYFGPGTRLTVT.

This clone turned up a few times. The chain carries TRBV20-1 and TRBJ1-5; D remains unclear. Trimming pared 2 bases from V and 6 bases from J, leaving 5 bases between. CDR1 is DFQATT, CDR2 SNEGSKA, per germline (reference sequence). The CDR3 totals 11 residues. The DNA of the CDR3 is TGCAGTGCTAGAAACGGTCAGCCCCAGCATTTT. This sequence encodes CSARNGQPQHF.

The chain joins TRBV6-5 to TRBJ1-2; D perhaps matches TRBD1 (5 bases). Trimming pared 0 bases from V and 2 bases from J, leaving 13 bases between. CDR1 is MNHEY and CDR2 is SVGAGI in the germline V gene. The CDR3 contains 16 residues. CDR3 in DNA: TGTGCCAGCAGTTACTCAAAGGGCCGGGGGAACTATGGCTACACCTTC. This gives the protein CASSYSKGRGNYGYTF.

This chain links TRBV6-1 with TRBJ2-7; D is possibly TRBD1 (6 bases). The V end was cut by 6 bases, the J end by 4 bases, with 16 bases between. Germline V gives CDR1 MNHNS, CDR2 SASEGT. The CDR3 runs to 14 residues. This chain's CDR3 is CASSPTGTSYEQYF. CDR3 in DNA: TGTGCCAGCAGCCCTACCGGGACAAGTTACGAGCAGTACTTC.

This clone was observed a few times. This sequence joins TRBV5-1 and TRBJ2-2; 9 bases align to TRBD2. This CDR3 comprises 15 residues. Germline V lookup: CDR1 SGHRS, CDR2 YFSETQ. V trimming: 2 bases; J trimming: 2 bases; junction bases outside the gene matches: 1. CDR3 loop: CASSFSGGNTGELFF. The CDR3 DNA is TGCGCCAGCAGCTTTAGCGGGGGTAACACCGGGGAGCTGTTTTTT.

This chain uses TRBV6-5 with TRBJ2-4; possible D gene TRBD2, 5 bases. CDR3 length: 15 residues. Trimming stripped 8 bases from V and 0 bases from J, with 14 bases between. Germline assignment: CDR1 MNHEY and CDR2 SVGAGI. CDR3 in DNA: TGTGCCAGCGCGACTACAGCGCTAGCCAAAAACATTCAGTACTTC. This translates into CASATTALAKNIQYF.

CDR3: CASSLEASGGVEQYF. CDR3 nucleotide sequence: TGCGCCAGCAGCTTGGAGGCATCCGGAGGTGTCGAGCAGTACTTC. V is TRBV5-1 and J is TRBJ2-7, with a tentative D call TRBD2 (5 bases). CDR1 and CDR2 from the germline V gene are SGHRS and YFSETQ. The CDR3 has 15 amino acids. V was clipped by 0 bases and J by 6 bases, with 16 bases between them.

This clone has only a few counts. Other nucleotide sequences in the sample specify the same CDR3. The chain recombines TRBV5-4 with TRBJ1-1, with D unresolved. The CDR3 runs 13 residues. Germline lookup yields CDR1 SGHNT and CDR2 YYREEE (reference sequence). V was pared by 2 bases and J by 1 base, with 6 bases between. The CDR3 is CASSFSRNTEAFF. CDR3 coding DNA: TGTGCCAGCAGCTTTTCGAGGAACACTGAAGCTTTCTTT.

Many counts were recorded for this clone. As DNA, the CDR3 is TGCAGCGTTGGAATCCCGGGACAAGAGACCCAGTACTTC. Translated, it gives CSVGIPGQETQYF. The chain carries TRBV29-1 and TRBJ2-5, with a weak D call TRBD2 (5 bases). V was cut by 4 bases and J by 2 bases, with 11 bases left in between. Germline V gene data show CDR1 as SQVTM and CDR2 as ANQGSEA. This CDR3 contains 13 residues. Using reference TRBV29-1 and TRBJ2-5 for the parts outside the CDR3, the full variable domain is SAVISQKPSRDICQRGTSLTIQCQVDSQVTMMFWYRQQPGQSLTLIATANQGSEATYESGFVIDKFPISRPNLTFSTLTVSNMSPEDSSIYLCSVGIPGQETQYFGPGTRLLVL.

V and J are TRBV28 and TRBJ2-2, with 7 bases matching TRBD1. Germline V lookup: CDR1 MDHEN, CDR2 SYDVKM. V shed 6 bases and J 4 bases; nucleotides not matched to a gene: 5. The CDR3 extends over 14 amino acids. CDR3 bases: TGTGCCAGCAGAATAGGACAGGCCACCGGGGAGCTGTTTTTT. The encoded protein is CASRIGQATGELFF.

The chain carries TRBV19 and TRBJ2-7; 7 bases are shared with TRBD1. The J segment lost 2 bases and the V segment lost 5 bases, leaving 6 bases of the junction unmatched. CDR3 size: 14 residues. Germline lookup yields CDR1 LNHDA and CDR2 SQIVND (reference sequence). CDR3 in DNA: TGTGCCAGTAGTCTACAGGGGACCGCCTACGAGCAGTACTTC. Translating it yields CASSLQGTAYEQYF.

This clone was found a few times. The chain links TRBV21-1 to TRBJ1-1; the table gives TRBD1 as D, unverified against the DNA. TRBV21-1 has pseudogene status. The CDR3 loop spans 15 amino acids. The CDR3 DNA follows: TGTGCCAGCAGCAAAGATCGACAGGGGGGCACTGAAGCTTTCTTT. Translated: CASSKDRQGGTEAFF.

This clone has more than one count but fewer than ten. This sequence joins TRBV7-2 and TRBJ1-1, with TRBD1 matching over 9 bases. After removal of 3 bases from V and 1 base from J, the junction contained 3 bases not matched to a gene. Germline V CDR1 and CDR2: SGHTA, FQGNSA. The CDR3 extends over 15 amino acids. The CDR3 here is CASSLIQGANTEAFF. In DNA, the CDR3 is TGTGCCAGCAGCTTGATACAGGGGGCGAACACTGAAGCTTTCTTT.

This clone was observed a few times. The rearrangement links TRBV2 to TRBJ1-5; D possibly corresponds to TRBD1 (5 bases). The ends were cut back, 5 bases at V and 2 bases at J, with 10 bases in the middle. This CDR3 region has 14 residues. Germline CDR1 SNHLY, CDR2 FYNNEI. The CDR3 region is CASSRGRGNQPQHF. CDR3 DNA sequence: TGTGCCAGCAGTCGGGGGAGGGGCAATCAGCCCCAGCATTTT.

This clone was seen a handful of times. This chain links TRBV28 with TRBJ2-1; perhaps TRBD2 as D (6 bases). The germline gives CDR1 MDHEN, CDR2 SYDVKM. V was trimmed by 3 bases and J by 6 bases, leaving 15 bases between them. This CDR3 spans 15 amino acids. Here the CDR3 reads CASSLDGGKRNEQFF. CDR3 DNA: TGTGCCAGCAGTTTGGACGGCGGGAAACGCAATGAGCAGTTCTTC.

This clone was seen a few times. The V and J genes are TRBV6-5 and TRBJ1-2; TRBD1 is a possible D gene (6 bases). The germline gives CDR1 MNHEY, CDR2 SVGAGI. There are 16 residues in the CDR3. The V gene lost 4 bases and the J gene lost 4 bases, with 19 bases spanning the gap. The chain's CDR3 is CASSSTDVGGLYGYTF. The CDR3 DNA reads TGTGCCAGCAGTTCCACCGATGTTGGGGGCCTCTATGGCTACACCTTC.

This clone showed up just a few times. The chain joins TRBV2 to TRBJ1-3; D is perhaps TRBD1 (6 bases). CDR1 SNHLY and CDR2 FYNNEI come from the germline V gene. The CDR3 spans 14 residues. V was pared by 8 bases and J by 0 bases, with 11 bases between. The CDR3 spells CASGRQASGNTIYF. CDR3 nucleotide sequence: TGTGCCAGCGGTCGACAGGCCTCTGGAAACACCATATATTTT.

A few counts support this clone. The chain joins TRBV5-4 to TRBJ2-4; TRBD1 matches at 8 bases. The germline CDR1 and CDR2 sequences are SGHNT and YYREEE (reference sequence). The V gene end was trimmed by 3 bases and the J gene end by 5 bases; junction bases not matched to a gene: 4. The CDR3 is 14 residues long. The CDR3 sequence: CASSYQGAQNIQYF. CDR3 bases: TGTGCCAGCAGCTATCAGGGGGCCCAAAACATTCAGTACTTC. The entire variable domain, with the rest obtained from reference TRBV5-4 and TRBJ2-4, is as follows: ETGVTQSPTHLIKTRGQQVTLRCSSQSGHNTVSWYQQALGQGPQFIFQYYREEENGRGNFPPRFSGLQFPNYSSELNVNALELDDSALYLCASSYQGAQNIQYFGAGTRLSVL.